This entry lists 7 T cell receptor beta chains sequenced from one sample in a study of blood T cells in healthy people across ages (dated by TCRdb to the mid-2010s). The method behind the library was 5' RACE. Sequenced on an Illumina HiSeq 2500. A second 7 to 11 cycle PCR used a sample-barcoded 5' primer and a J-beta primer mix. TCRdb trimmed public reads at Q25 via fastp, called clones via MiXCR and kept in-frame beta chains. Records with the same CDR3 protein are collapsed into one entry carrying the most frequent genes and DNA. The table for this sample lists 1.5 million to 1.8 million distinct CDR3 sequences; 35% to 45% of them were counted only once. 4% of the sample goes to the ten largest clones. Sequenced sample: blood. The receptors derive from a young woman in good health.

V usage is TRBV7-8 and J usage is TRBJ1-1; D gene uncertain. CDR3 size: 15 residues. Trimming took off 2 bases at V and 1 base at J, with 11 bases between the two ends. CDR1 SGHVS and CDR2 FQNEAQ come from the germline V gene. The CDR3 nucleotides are TGTGCCAGCAGCTTACCCACGGTTGGGAACACTGAAGCTTTCTTT. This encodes CASSLPTVGNTEAFF.

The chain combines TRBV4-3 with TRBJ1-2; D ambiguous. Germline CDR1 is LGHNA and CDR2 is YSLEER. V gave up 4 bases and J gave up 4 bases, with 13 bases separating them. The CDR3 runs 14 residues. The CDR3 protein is CASSPGRPPYGYTF. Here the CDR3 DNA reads TGCGCCAGCAGCCCCGGGCGCCCCCCCTATGGCTACACCTTC.

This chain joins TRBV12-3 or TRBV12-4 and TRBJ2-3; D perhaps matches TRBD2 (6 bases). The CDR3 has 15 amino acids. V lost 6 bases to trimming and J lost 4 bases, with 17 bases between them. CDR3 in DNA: TGTGCCAGCAGGGGGTCGCTGGGGGGTCCAGATACGCAGTATTTT. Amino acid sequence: CASRGSLGGPDTQYF.

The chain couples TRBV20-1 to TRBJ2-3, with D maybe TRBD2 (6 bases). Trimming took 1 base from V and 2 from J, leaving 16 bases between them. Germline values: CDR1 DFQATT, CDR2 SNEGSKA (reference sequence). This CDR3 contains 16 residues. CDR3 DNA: TGCAGTGCTAGAGGTTCGACTAGGAGGCACACAGATACGCAGTATTTT. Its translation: CSARGSTRRHTDTQYF.

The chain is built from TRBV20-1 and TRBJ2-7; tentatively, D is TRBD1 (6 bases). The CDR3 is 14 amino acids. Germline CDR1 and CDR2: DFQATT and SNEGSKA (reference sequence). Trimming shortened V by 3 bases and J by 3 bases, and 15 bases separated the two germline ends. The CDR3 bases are TGCAGTGCTAGGAAGCGGACAGAGTTCTACGAGCAGTACTTC. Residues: CSARKRTEFYEQYF.

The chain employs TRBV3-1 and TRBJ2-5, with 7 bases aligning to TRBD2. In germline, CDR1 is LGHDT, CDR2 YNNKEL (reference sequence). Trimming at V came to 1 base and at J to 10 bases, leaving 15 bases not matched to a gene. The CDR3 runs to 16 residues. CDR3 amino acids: CASSQVASGAKGVQYF. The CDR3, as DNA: TGTGCCAGCAGCCAAGTGGCCAGCGGGGCAAAAGGAGTCCAGTACTTC.

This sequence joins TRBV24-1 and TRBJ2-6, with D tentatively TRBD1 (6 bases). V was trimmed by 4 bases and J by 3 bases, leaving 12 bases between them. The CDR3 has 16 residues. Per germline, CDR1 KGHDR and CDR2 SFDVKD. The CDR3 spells CATSDFTGFGANVLTF. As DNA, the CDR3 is TGTGCCACCAGTGACTTTACAGGGTTTGGGGCCAACGTCCTGACTTTC.